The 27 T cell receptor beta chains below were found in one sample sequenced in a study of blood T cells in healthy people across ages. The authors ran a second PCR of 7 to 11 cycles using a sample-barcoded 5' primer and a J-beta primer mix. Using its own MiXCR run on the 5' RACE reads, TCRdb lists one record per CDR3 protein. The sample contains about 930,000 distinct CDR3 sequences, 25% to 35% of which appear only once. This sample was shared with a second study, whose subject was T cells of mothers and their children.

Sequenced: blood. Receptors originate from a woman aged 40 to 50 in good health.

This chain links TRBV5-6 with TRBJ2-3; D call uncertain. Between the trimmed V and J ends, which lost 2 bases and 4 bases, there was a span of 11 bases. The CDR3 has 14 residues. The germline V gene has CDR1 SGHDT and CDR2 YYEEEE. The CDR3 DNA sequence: TGTGCCAGCAGCTTCCCCCCGGTCGCAGATACGCAGTATTTT. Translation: CASSFPPVADTQYF.

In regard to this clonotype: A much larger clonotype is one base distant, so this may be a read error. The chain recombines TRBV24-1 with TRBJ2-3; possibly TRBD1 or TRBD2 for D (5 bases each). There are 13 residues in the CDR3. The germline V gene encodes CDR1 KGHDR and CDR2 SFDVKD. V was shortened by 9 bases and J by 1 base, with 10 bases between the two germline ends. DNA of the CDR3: TGTGCCACCGACGGGGACGGCACAGATACGCAGTATTTT. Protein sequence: CATDGDGTDTQYF.

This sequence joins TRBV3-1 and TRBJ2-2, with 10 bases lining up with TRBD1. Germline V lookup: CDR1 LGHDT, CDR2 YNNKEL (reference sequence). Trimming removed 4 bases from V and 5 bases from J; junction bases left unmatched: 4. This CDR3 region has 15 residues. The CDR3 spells CASSPSDRGTGELFF. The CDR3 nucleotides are TGTGCCAGCAGCCCGTCGGACAGGGGGACCGGGGAGCTGTTTTTT. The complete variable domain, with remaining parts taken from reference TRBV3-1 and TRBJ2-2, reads DTAVSQTPKYLVTQMGNDKSIKCEQNLGHDTMYWYKQDSKKFLKIMFSYNNKELIINETVPNRFSPKSPDKAHLNLHINSLELGDSAVYFCASSPSDRGTGELFFGEGSRLTVL.

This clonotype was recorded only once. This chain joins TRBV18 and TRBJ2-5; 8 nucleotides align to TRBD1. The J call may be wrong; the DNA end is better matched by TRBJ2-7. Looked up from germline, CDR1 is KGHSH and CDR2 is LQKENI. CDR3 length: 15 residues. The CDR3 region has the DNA TGTGCCAGCTCACCATACGGGACAGGACCGTCCGAGCAGTACTTC. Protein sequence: CASSPYGTGPSEQYF.

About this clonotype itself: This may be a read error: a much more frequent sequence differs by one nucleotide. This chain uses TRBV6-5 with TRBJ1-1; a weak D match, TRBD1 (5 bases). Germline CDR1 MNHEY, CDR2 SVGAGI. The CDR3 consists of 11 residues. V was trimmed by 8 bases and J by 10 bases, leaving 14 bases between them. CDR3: CASLGGSAAFF. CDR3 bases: TGTGCCAGCCTGGGGGGTTCGGCAGCTTTCTTT.

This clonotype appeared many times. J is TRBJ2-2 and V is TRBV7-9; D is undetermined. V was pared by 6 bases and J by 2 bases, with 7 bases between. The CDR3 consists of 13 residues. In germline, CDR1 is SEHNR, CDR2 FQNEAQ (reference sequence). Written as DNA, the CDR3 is TGTGCCAGCAGTTACTATAACACCGGGGAGCTGTTTTTT. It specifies CASSYYNTGELFF. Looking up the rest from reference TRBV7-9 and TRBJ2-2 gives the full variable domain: DTGVSQNPRHKITKRGQNVTFRCDPISEHNRLYWYRQTLGQGPEFLTYFQNEAQLEKSRLLSDRFSAERPKGSFSTLEIQRTEQGDSAMYLCASSYYNTGELFFGEGSRLTVL.

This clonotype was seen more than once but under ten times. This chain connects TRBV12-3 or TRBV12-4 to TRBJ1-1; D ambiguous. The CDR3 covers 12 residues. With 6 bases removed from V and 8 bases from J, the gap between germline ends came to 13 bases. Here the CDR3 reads CASRTSQVEAFF. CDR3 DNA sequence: TGTGCCAGCAGAACCAGTCAGGTAGAAGCTTTCTTT.

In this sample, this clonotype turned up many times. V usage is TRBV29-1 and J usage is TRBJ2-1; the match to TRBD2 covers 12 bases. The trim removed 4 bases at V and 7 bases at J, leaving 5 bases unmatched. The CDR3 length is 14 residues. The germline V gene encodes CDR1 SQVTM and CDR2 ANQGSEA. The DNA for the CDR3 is TGCAGCGTTGTGCCTAGCGGGGGGGGAAATGAGCAGTTCTTC. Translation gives CSVVPSGGGNEQFF.

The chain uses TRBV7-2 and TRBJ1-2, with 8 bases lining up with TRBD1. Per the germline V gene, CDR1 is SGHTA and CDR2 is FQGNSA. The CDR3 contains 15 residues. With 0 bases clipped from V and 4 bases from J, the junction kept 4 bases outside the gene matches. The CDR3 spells CASSLADRVGYGYTF. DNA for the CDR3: TGTGCCAGCAGCTTAGCGGACAGGGTCGGCTATGGCTACACCTTC.

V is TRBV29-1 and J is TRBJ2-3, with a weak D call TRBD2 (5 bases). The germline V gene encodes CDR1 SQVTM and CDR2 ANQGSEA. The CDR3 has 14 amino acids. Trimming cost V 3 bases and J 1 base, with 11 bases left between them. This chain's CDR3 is CSVDGGTRTDTQYF. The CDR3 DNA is TGCAGCGTTGACGGAGGTACCCGCACAGATACGCAGTATTTT.

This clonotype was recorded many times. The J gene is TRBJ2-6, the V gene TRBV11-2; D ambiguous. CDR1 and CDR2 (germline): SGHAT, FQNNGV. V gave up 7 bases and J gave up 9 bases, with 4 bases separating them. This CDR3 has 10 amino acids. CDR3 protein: CASMGNVLTF. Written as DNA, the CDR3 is TGTGCCAGCATGGGCAACGTCCTGACTTTC.

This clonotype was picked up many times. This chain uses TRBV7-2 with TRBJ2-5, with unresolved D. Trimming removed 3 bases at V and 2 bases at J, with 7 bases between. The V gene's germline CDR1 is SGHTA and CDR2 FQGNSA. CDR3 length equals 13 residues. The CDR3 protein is CASSFTLQETQYF. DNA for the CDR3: TGTGCCAGCAGCTTTACACTTCAAGAGACCCAGTACTTC.

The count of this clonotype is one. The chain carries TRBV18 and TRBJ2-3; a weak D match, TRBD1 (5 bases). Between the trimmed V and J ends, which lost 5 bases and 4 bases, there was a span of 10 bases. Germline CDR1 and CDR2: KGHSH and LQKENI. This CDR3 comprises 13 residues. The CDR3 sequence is CASSSGPADTQYF. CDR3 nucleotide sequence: TGTGCCAGCTCATCAGGGCCGGCAGATACGCAGTATTTT.

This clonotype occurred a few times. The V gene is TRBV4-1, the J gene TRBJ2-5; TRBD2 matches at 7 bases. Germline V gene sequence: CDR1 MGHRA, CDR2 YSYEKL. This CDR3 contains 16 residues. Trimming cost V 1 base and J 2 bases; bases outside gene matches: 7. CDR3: CASSQVPGGTQETQYF. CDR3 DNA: TGCGCCAGCAGCCAAGTGCCGGGGGGAACGCAAGAGACCCAGTACTTC.

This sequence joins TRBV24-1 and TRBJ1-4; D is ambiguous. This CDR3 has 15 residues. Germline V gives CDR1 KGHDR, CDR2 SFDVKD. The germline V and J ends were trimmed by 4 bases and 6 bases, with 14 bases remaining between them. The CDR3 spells CATSDPVTNHEKLFF. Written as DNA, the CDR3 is TGTGCCACCAGTGACCCCGTGACCAACCATGAAAAACTGTTTTTT.

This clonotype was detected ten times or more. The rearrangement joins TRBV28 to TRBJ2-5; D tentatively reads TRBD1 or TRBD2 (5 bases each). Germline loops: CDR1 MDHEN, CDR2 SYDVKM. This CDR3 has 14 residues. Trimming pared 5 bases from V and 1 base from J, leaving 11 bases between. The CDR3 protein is CASSDEGLQETQYF. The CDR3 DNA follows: TGTGCCAGCAGTGACGAGGGGCTCCAAGAGACCCAGTACTTC.

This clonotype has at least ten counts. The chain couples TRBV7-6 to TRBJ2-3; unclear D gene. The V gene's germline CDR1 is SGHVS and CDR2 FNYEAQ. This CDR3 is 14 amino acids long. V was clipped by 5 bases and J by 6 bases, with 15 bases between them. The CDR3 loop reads CASSPKVVADTQYF. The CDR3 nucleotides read TGTGCCAGCAGCCCGAAGGTGGTAGCCGATACGCAGTATTTT.

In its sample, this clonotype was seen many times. CDR3 amino acids: CASSSQTASTDTQYF. CDR3 nucleotide sequence: TGTGCCAGCAGCTCCCAGACAGCTAGCACAGATACGCAGTATTTT. This chain links TRBV11-2 with TRBJ2-3; tentatively, D is TRBD1 (5 bases). The CDR3 is made up of 15 amino acids. V was shortened by 4 bases and J by 0 bases, with 11 bases between the two germline ends. Per germline, CDR1 SGHAT and CDR2 FQNNGV.

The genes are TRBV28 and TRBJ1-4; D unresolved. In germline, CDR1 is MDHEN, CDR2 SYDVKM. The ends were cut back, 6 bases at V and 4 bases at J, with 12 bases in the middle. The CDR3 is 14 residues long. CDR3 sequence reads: CASSHSSLNEKLFF. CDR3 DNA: TGTGCCAGCAGCCACTCGTCTCTTAATGAAAAACTGTTTTTT.

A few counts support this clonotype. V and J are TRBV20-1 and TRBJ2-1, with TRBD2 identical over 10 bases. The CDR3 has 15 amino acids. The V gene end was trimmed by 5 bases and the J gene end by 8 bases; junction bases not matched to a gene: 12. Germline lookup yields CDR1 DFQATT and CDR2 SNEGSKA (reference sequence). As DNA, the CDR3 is TGCAGTGCTCGAGCGGGGGGGATGGGAGGAGATGAGCAGTTCTTC. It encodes CSARAGGMGGDEQFF.

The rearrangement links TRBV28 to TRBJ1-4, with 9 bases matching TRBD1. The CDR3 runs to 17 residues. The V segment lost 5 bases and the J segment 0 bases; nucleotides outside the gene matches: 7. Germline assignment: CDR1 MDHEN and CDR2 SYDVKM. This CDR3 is CASSLGQGPTTNEKLFF. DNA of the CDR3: TGTGCCAGCAGTCTGGGACAGGGACCTACAACTAATGAAAAACTGTTTTTT.

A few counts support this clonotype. CDR3 amino acids: CASTRAPNEKLFF. The CDR3 DNA follows: TGTGCCAGCACCCGGGCCCCTAATGAAAAACTGTTTTTT. The chain combines TRBV6-2 or TRBV6-3 with TRBJ1-4; no definite D call. The germline V gene has CDR1 MNHEY and CDR2 SVGEGT. The V gene lost 7 bases and the J gene lost 3 bases, with 9 bases spanning the gap. The CDR3 runs to 13 residues.

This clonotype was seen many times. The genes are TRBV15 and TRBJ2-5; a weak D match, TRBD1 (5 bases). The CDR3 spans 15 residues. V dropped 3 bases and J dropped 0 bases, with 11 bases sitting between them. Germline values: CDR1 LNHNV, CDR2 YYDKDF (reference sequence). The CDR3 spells CATSSWTSYQETQYF. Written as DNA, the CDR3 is TGTGCCACCAGCAGTTGGACATCGTACCAAGAGACCCAGTACTTC.

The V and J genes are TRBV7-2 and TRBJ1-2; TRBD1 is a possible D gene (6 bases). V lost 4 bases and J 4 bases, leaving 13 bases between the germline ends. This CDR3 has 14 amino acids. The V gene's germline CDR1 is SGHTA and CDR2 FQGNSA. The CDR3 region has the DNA TGTGCCAGCAGCTCCAGGGGTTTCGGCTATGGCTACACCTTC. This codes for CASSSRGFGYGYTF.

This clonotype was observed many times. This chain's CDR3 is CASSLERDEQYF. The CDR3 bases are TGTGCCAGCAGTTTAGAGAGGGACGAGCAGTACTTC. The chain combines TRBV28 with TRBJ2-7, with a weak D call TRBD2 (5 bases). The CDR3 consists of 12 residues. The germline gives CDR1 MDHEN, CDR2 SYDVKM. Trimming pared 2 bases from V and 5 bases from J, leaving 7 bases between.

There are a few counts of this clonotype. CDR3 amino acids: CASSADRTSYEQYF. The CDR3 DNA is TGTGCCAGCAGTGCCGACAGGACTTCCTACGAGCAGTACTTC. The chain joins TRBV6-1 to TRBJ2-7; the D gene is possibly TRBD1 (6 bases). CDR1 and CDR2 from the germline V gene are MNHNS and SASEGT. The CDR3 consists of 14 residues. V was clipped by 4 bases and J by 1 base, with 11 bases between them.

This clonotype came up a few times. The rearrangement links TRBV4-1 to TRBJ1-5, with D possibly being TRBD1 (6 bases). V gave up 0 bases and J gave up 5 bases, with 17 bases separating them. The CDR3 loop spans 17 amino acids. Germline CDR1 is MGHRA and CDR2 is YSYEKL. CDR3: CASSQEGYRVYDQPQHF. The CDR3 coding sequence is TGCGCCAGCAGCCAAGAGGGATACAGGGTTTACGATCAGCCCCAGCATTTT.